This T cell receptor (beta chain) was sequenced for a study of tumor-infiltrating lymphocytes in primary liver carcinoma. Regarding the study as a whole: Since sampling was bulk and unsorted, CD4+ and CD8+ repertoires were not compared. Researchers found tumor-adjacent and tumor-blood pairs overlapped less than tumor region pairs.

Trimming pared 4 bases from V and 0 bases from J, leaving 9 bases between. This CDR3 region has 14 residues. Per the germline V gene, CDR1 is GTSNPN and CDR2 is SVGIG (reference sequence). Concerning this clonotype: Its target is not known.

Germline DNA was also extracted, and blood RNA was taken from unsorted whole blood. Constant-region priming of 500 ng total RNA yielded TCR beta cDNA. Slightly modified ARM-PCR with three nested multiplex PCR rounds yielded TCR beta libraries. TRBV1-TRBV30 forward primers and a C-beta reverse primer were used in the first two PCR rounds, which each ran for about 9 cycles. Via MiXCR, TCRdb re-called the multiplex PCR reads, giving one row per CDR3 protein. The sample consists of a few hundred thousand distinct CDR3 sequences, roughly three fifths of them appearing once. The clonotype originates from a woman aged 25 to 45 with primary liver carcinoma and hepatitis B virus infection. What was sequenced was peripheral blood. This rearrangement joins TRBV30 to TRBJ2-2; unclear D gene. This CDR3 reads CAWIGEANTGELFF. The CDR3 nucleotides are TGTGCCTGGATTGGGGAAGCGAACACCGGGGAGCTGTTTTTT. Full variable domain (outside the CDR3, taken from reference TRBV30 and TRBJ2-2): SQTIHQWPATLVQPVGSPLSLECTVEGTSNPNLYWYRQAAGRGLQLLFYSVGIGQISSEVPQNLSASRPQDRQFILSSKKLLLSDSGFYLCAWIGEANTGELFFGEGSRLTVL.